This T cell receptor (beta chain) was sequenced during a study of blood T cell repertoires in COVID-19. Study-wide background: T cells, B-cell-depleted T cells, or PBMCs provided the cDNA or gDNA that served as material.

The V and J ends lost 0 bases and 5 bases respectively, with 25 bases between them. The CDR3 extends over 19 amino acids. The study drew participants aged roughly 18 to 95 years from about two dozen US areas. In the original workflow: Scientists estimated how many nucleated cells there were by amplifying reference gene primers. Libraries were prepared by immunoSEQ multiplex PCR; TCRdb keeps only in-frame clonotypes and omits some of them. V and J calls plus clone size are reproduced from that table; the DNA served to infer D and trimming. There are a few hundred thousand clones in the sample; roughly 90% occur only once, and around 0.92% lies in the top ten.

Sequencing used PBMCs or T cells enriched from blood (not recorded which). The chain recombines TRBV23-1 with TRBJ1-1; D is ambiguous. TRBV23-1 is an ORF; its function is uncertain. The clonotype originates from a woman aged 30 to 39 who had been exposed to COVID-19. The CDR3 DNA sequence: TGCGCCAGCAGTCAATCCCCTAACATGAGGGTTCCTCAAGAAACTGAAGCTTTCTTT. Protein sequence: CASSQSPNMRVPQETEAFF.